One and the same sample provided the 19 T cell receptor beta chains below, sequenced in a study of T cells in Graves' hyperthyroidism and ophthalmopathy. TCR beta CDR3 regions were amplified from RNA. Researchers ran a first-round RT-PCR on the TCR CDR3 using the HTBI primer set. Using its own MiXCR run on the multiplex PCR reads, TCRdb lists one record per CDR3 protein. Of hundreds of thousands of distinct CDR3 sequences listed, approximately 15% were seen once; the top ten hold roughly 10%. The sequencing input was blood. These receptor sequences come from a woman aged 18-29 years with Graves' hyperthyroidism.

This clonotype was counted ten times or more. V gene TRBV7-8 combines with J gene TRBJ2-5, with 8 bases fitting TRBD2. Germline CDR1 is SGHVS and CDR2 is FQNEAQ. The CDR3 spans 15 residues. With V trimmed by 1 base and J by 5 bases, 6 bases remained unmatched. CDR3 coding DNA: TGTGCCAGCAGCTTAGTTTGGACTAGCAGGGAGACCCAGTACTTC. Its protein product is CASSLVWTSRETQYF.

This clonotype turned up a few times. The chain joins TRBV24-1 to TRBJ2-7; TRBD2 matches at 13 bases. CDR1 KGHDR and CDR2 SFDVKD come from the germline V gene. CDR3 length: 15 amino acids. V was clipped by 6 bases and J by 2 bases; unmatched bases: 3. CDR3 in amino acids: CATSPGTSGAYEQYF. CDR3 sequence (DNA): TGTGCCACCAGTCCCGGGACTAGCGGGGCCTACGAGCAGTACTTC.

The rearrangement joins TRBV18 to TRBJ2-1; tentatively, D is TRBD2 (6 bases). The CDR3 consists of 17 residues. Germline CDR1 KGHSH, CDR2 LQKENI. V lost 0 bases and J lost 6, with 18 bases in between. CDR3 nucleotides: TGTGCCAGCTCACCACCGAAGGGAGCGGGTCCGTCCAATGAGCAGTTCTTC. Amino acid sequence: CASSPPKGAGPSNEQFF.

This clonotype was detected only a few times. In nucleotides, the CDR3 is TGTGCCAGCAGACAGGGGACTAGCACAGATACGCAGTATTTT. Residues: CASRQGTSTDTQYF. V and J are TRBV6-1 and TRBJ2-3, with D possibly being TRBD1 (7 bases). This CDR3 spans 14 amino acids. Between the trimmed V and J ends, which lost 6 bases and 0 bases, there was a span of 10 bases. Germline V gene sequence: CDR1 MNHNS, CDR2 SASEGT.

This clonotype occurred many times. This CDR3 reads CASSETDSLNTEAFF. DNA for the CDR3: TGTGCCAGCAGTGAGACGGACAGCCTGAACACTGAAGCTTTCTTT. The V and J genes are TRBV2 and TRBJ1-1; possibly TRBD1 for D (6 bases). Germline V gives CDR1 SNHLY, CDR2 FYNNEI. This CDR3 contains 15 residues. V dropped 3 bases and J dropped 0 bases, with 11 bases sitting between them.

With respect to this clonotype: Since the CDR3 does not end with the conserved phenylalanine or tryptophan, this likely comes from a read error. The chain links TRBV2 to TRBJ1-1; no definite D call. The CDR3 is made up of 13 amino acids. V was trimmed by 5 bases and J by 1 base, leaving 8 bases between them. Germline V gene sequence: CDR1 SNHLY, CDR2 FYNNEI. The CDR3 nucleotides read TGTGCCAGCAGTATAACAGAGAACACTGAAGCTTTCCTT. As protein: CASSITENTEAFL.

This clonotype appeared a single time. The junction does not match germline at one end; this may be a read error. This chain uses TRBV12-3 or TRBV12-4 with TRBJ2-5; tentative D call: TRBD2 (6 bases). CDR3 length equals 15 residues. CDR3: CASSLASREFETQYF. The CDR3 DNA reads TGTGCCAGCAGCTTAGCGTCTCGGGAGTTTGAGACCCAGTACTTC.

This sequence joins TRBV29-1 and TRBJ2-1, with 10 bases lining up with TRBD2. Germline lookup yields CDR1 SQVTM and CDR2 ANQGSEA. The junction had 8 bases not matched to a gene; V was cut back by 4 bases and J by 8 bases. This CDR3 has 14 residues. CDR3 DNA: TGCAGCGTTGCCCCTAGCGGGAGAATCGATGAGCAGTTCTTC. It specifies CSVAPSGRIDEQFF.

This clonotype was detected many times. The chain is built from TRBV11-2 and TRBJ2-7; possible D gene TRBD2, 6 bases. Germline V gene lookup returns CDR1 SGHAT and CDR2 FQNNGV. The CDR3 is 16 residues long. Trimming removed 0 bases at V and 6 bases at J, with 18 bases between. Written as DNA, the CDR3 is TGTGCCAGCAGCTTAGACGCCGCCTCCTTAGCGGCCGAGCAGTACTTC. Translating gives CASSLDAASLAAEQYF.

This clonotype has only a few counts. The chain joins TRBV6-2 or TRBV6-3 to TRBJ2-4; D remains unclear. V shed 2 bases and J shed 2 bases, with 16 bases lying between them. The CDR3 contains 17 residues. In germline, CDR1 is MNHEY, CDR2 SVGEGT. CDR3 sequence: CASSYQNRLVPKNIQYF. The CDR3 DNA reads TGTGCCAGCAGTTACCAAAACCGTCTCGTCCCCAAAAACATTCAGTACTTC.

This clonotype turned up a few times. This chain connects TRBV6-1 to TRBJ1-4, with D perhaps matching TRBD1 (5 bases). In germline, CDR1 is MNHNS, CDR2 SASEGT. V was shortened by 5 bases and J by 0 bases, with 7 bases between the two germline ends. The length of the CDR3 is 14 residues. As DNA, the CDR3 is TGTGCCAGCAGTTTGGACACAACTAATGAAAAACTGTTTTTT. It translates to CASSLDTTNEKLFF.

V usage is TRBV4-1 and J usage is TRBJ1-5; D is undetermined. Germline-derived CDR1 and CDR2 are MGHRA and YSYEKL. Deletions cut 0 bases from V and 6 bases from J, with 6 bases between. This CDR3 comprises 13 residues. DNA of the CDR3: TGCGCCAGCAGCCAAGATGCGGGTCAGCCCCAGCATTTT. Translation gives CASSQDAGQPQHF.

This clonotype was detected ten times or more. Written as DNA, the CDR3 is TGCAGTGCTCCCCGCGCGGGGAACACTGAAGCTTTCTTT. It yields the protein CSAPRAGNTEAFF. The rearrangement joins TRBV20-1 to TRBJ1-1; no firm D call. CDR1 DFQATT and CDR2 SNEGSKA come from the germline V gene (reference sequence). V was cut by 5 bases and J by 1 base, with 11 bases left in between. The CDR3 length is 13 residues.

The table lists this clonotype with many counts. The chain combines TRBV2 with TRBJ2-1; 12 bases are a match to TRBD2. There are 17 residues in the CDR3. The ends lost 7 bases at V and 0 bases at J; junction bases unmatched: 7. Germline CDR1 is SNHLY and CDR2 is FYNNEI. The CDR3 region is CASTNLAGGSSYNEQFF. The CDR3 DNA sequence: TGTGCCAGCACCAACCTAGCGGGAGGGAGCTCCTACAATGAGCAGTTCTTC.

V usage is TRBV11-2 and J usage is TRBJ1-1, with D unclear. The CDR3 runs 13 residues. Trimming cost V 4 bases and J 1 base, with 7 bases left between them. Germline CDR1 and CDR2: SGHAT and FQNNGV. CDR3 residues: CASSSQKNTEAFF. The CDR3 nucleotides are TGTGCCAGCAGCTCCCAGAAGAACACTGAAGCTTTCTTT.

This clonotype was seen more than once but under ten times. The chain employs TRBV15 and TRBJ2-3; no clear D gene. Germline CDR1 and CDR2: LNHNV and YYDKDF (reference sequence). The CDR3 length is 14 residues. V gave up 1 base and J gave up 3 bases, with 8 bases separating them. CDR3: CATSRGPDTDTQYF. CDR3 nucleotides: TGTGCCACCAGCAGAGGACCAGATACAGATACGCAGTATTTT. Supplemented by reference TRBV15 and TRBJ2-3, the full variable domain reads DAMVIQNPRYQVTQFGKPVTLSCSQTLNHNVMYWYQQKSSQAPKLLFHYYDKDFNNEADTPDNFQSRRPNTSFCFLDIRSPGLGDTAMYLCATSRGPDTDTQYFGPGTRLTVL.

This clonotype was observed at least ten times. The chain couples TRBV30 to TRBJ2-3; D may be TRBD1 (5 bases). The CDR3 runs to 12 residues. Per the germline V gene, CDR1 is GTSNPN and CDR2 is SVGIG (reference sequence). V shed 8 bases and J shed 3 bases, with 12 bases lying between them. CDR3 nucleotide sequence: TGTGCCAGTTCAAAGGGGACAGATACGCAGTATTTT. Translated, it gives CASSKGTDTQYF. Full variable domain (outside the CDR3, taken from reference TRBV30 and TRBJ2-3): SQTIHQWPATLVQPVGSPLSLECTVEGTSNPNLYWYRQAAGRGLQLLFYSVGIGQISSEVPQNLSASRPQDRQFILSSKKLLLSDSGFYLCASSKGTDTQYFGPGTRLTVL.

As regards this clonotype: This clone may be a read error of a much larger clone one base away. The CDR3 does not close with the conserved phenylalanine or tryptophan, likely indicating a read error. This sequence joins TRBV10-3 and TRBJ1-1; D call uncertain. The CDR3 covers 13 residues. The V end lost 2 bases, the J end lost 1 base, and 5 bases lay between the germline ends. CDR1 and CDR2 from the germline V gene are ENHRY and SYGVKD. The CDR3 DNA sequence: TGTGCCATCAGTGAGGCAGGGAACACTGAAGCTTTCCTT. This codes for CAISEAGNTEAFL.

The chain links TRBV5-1 to TRBJ2-2; D may be TRBD2 (6 bases). Germline CDR1 SGHRS, CDR2 YFSETQ. CDR3 length: 15 residues. Trimming stripped 4 bases from V and 4 bases from J, with 14 bases between. CDR3 DNA: TGCGCCAGCAGCCCTGTGCGGGAATTCACCGGGGAGCTGTTTTTT. This translates into CASSPVREFTGELFF.